This TCR beta chain was sequenced during a study of OX40 agonist ivuxolimab in advanced cancers. The overall study: Partial responses were recorded for three patients, including one with hepatocellular carcinoma and two with cutaneous melanoma.

CDR3 length equals 14 residues. The germline gives CDR1 MNHNS, CDR2 SASEGT. Generated by immunoSEQ multiplex PCR, the TCRdb table keeps only in-frame clones and is missing some. The table records about 28,000 clones, around 87% of them present only once. The chain couples TRBV6-1 to TRBJ2-5; tentative D call: TRBD2 (6 bases). The J call may be wrong; the DNA end is better matched by TRBJ2-7. The receptor's source is an adult with an advanced solid tumor such as melanoma, head and neck, liver or kidney cancer. The specimen was CD4+ or CD8+ T cells sorted from blood, collected in a trial of the OX40 agonist ivuxolimab. CDR3 coding DNA: TGTGCCTCGGAGCGGCGCCAGGGAGGCTACGAGCAGTACTTC. It yields the protein CASERRQGGYEQYF.